The source of this T cell receptor (beta chain) is a study of T cells in Graves' hyperthyroidism and ophthalmopathy. Across the whole study: The initial diagnosis was the point when peripheral blood was collected, ahead of any treatment.

Template material for amplifying TCR beta CDR3 regions consisted of RNA transcripts. The HTBI primer set served for first-round RT-PCR of the TCR CDR3. From the multiplex PCR reads, TCRdb called clonotypes with MiXCR, one entry per CDR3 protein. Of under 300,000 distinct CDR3 sequences in the sample, approximately 15% were seen once. Diagnosis of hyperthyroidism was new in patients aged 18 to 65, and its duration was under 2 months. Exclusions: uncontrolled infection, other autoimmune disease, pregnancy, lactation. Fresh peripheral blood, 7.5 to 10 ml, was the source of the PBMCs. Trimming pared 1 base from V and 2 bases from J, leaving 6 bases between. The CDR3 totals 12 residues. The germline V gene encodes CDR1 DFQATT and CDR2 SNEGSKA (reference sequence).

The rearrangement links TRBV20-1 to TRBJ2-7; no clear D. The clonotype comes from a woman between 35 and 50 years old with Graves' hyperthyroidism that later progressed to Graves' ophthalmopathy. The sample comprised blood. The CDR3: CSARVGTYEQYF. For the CDR3, the DNA is TGCAGTGCTAGAGTTGGTACCTACGAGCAGTACTTC.